These 10 T cell receptor beta chains came from one sample sequenced in a study of T cells in Graves' hyperthyroidism and ophthalmopathy. RNA transcripts yielded amplified TCR beta CDR3 regions. When the TCR CDR3 underwent first-round RT-PCR, the HTBI primer set was used. TCRdb re-derived calls from the multiplex PCR reads in MiXCR, one entry per CDR3 protein. The sample lists tens of thousands of distinct CDR3 sequences, about 53% occurring once. Sequencing was done on a sample of peripheral blood or thyroid tissue (not recorded which). The receptors here all came from a young man with Graves' hyperthyroidism.

The chain employs TRBV15 and TRBJ2-2; no reliable D call. The CDR3 covers 14 residues. The V end lost 3 bases, the J end lost 6 bases, and 11 bases lay between the germline ends. The germline V gene encodes CDR1 LNHNV and CDR2 YYDKDF (reference sequence). CDR3 DNA sequence: TGTGCCACCAGCAGGGATTATTGGGCCGGGGAGCTGTTTTTT. Translated: CATSRDYWAGELFF. Looking up the rest from reference TRBV15 and TRBJ2-2 gives the full variable domain: DAMVIQNPRYQVTQFGKPVTLSCSQTLNHNVMYWYQQKSSQAPKLLFHYYDKDFNNEADTPDNFQSRRPNTSFCFLDIRSPGLGDTAMYLCATSRDYWAGELFFGEGSRLTVL.

This chain uses TRBV2 with TRBJ2-7, with 8 bases aligning to TRBD2. The CDR3 consists of 16 residues. J gave up 0 bases and V 5 bases, and 9 bases lay outside the gene matches. CDR1 is SNHLY, CDR2 FYNNEI, per germline. The CDR3 region is CASSLRLASSSYEQYF. The CDR3 bases are TGTGCCAGCAGTCTTCGACTAGCGTCCAGCTCCTACGAGCAGTACTTC.

This clonotype was seen many times. The chain carries TRBV10-3 and TRBJ1-1; D possibly corresponds to TRBD1 (5 bases). Germline CDR1 ENHRY, CDR2 SYGVKD. This CDR3 is built from 15 residues. V lost 6 bases, J lost 3 bases, and 17 bases lay in between. CDR3 bases: TGTGCCATCAGGACCGGACGGGACGGGGACACTGAAGCTTTCTTT. It specifies CAIRTGRDGDTEAFF.

With regard to this clonotype: As the CDR3 is not closed by the conserved phenylalanine or tryptophan, this likely results from a read error. V gene TRBV29-1 combines with J gene TRBJ2-2; no reliable D call. The length of the CDR3 is 11 residues. Germline CDR1 SQVTM, CDR2 ANQGSEA. The V end lost 4 bases, the J end lost 6 bases, and 6 bases lay between the germline ends. The CDR3 DNA sequence: TGCAGCGTTGCCTACGCCGGGGAGCTGTTTTCT. It specifies CSVAYAGELFS.

The V gene is TRBV12-3 or TRBV12-4, the J gene TRBJ2-5, with TRBD1 as a possible D gene (5 bases). V was pared by 3 bases and J by 9 bases, with 14 bases between. This CDR3 has 13 residues. CDR3 residues: CASSFDGRQPQYF. DNA of the CDR3: TGTGCCAGCAGTTTCGACGGGCGACAGCCCCAGTACTTC.

The rearrangement links TRBV12-3 or TRBV12-4 to TRBJ2-7; 12 positions match TRBD1. V shed 6 bases, J shed 2 bases, and the junction held 5 bases outside the gene matches. CDR3 length: 15 residues. This CDR3 reads CASRGTGGPTYEQYF. CDR3 nucleotides: TGTGCCAGCAGGGGGACAGGGGGCCCAACCTACGAGCAGTACTTC.

The CDR3 DNA follows: TGTGCCAGCAGTGAACCTTCGGGGGCCGGTTATCAGCCCCAGCATTTT. This translates into CASSEPSGAGYQPQHF. This chain links TRBV6-1 with TRBJ1-5, with a tentative D call TRBD1 (6 bases). Trimming stripped 2 bases from V and 5 bases from J, with 16 bases between. This CDR3 contains 16 residues. From germline, CDR1 is MNHNS and CDR2 SASEGT.

This clonotype has a handful of counts. CDR3 coding DNA: TGTGCCAGCAGCTTACCCACCGGGGAGACCCAGTACTTC. It encodes CASSLPTGETQYF. V usage is TRBV7-8 and J usage is TRBJ2-5; no clear D gene. V dropped 2 bases and J dropped 5 bases, with 9 bases sitting between them. CDR1 and CDR2 from the germline V gene are SGHVS and FQNEAQ. The CDR3 extends over 13 amino acids.

This clonotype was seen many times. The chain recombines TRBV4-1 with TRBJ2-7; TRBD2 matches at 12 bases. The CDR3 runs 15 residues. Losses at the gene ends were 2 bases for V and 7 bases for J; bases not matched to a gene: 6. Germline assignment: CDR1 MGHRA and CDR2 YSYEKL. The CDR3 nucleotides read TGCGCCAGCAGCCAAAGACTAGCGGGAGTATATGAGCAGTACTTC. Translated: CASSQRLAGVYEQYF.

The chain joins TRBV20-1 to TRBJ2-5; TRBD2 matches at 8 bases. Germline CDR1 and CDR2: DFQATT and SNEGSKA (reference sequence). The V segment lost 6 bases and the J segment 2 bases; nucleotides outside the gene matches: 5. The CDR3 extends over 13 amino acids. The CDR3 region has the DNA TGCAGTGCCAGCGGGGGTCGGCAAGAGACCCAGTACTTC. Translated: CSASGGRQETQYF.